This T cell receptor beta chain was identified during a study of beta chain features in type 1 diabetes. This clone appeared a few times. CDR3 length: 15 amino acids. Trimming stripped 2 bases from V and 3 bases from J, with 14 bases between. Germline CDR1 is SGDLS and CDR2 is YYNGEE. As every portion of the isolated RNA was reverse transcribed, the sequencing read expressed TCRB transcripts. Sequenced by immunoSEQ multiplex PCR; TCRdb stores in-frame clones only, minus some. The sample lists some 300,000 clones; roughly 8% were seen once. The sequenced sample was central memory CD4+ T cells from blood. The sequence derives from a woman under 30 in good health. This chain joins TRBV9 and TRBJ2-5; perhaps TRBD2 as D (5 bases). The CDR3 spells CASSVRGAEEETQYF. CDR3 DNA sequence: TGTGCCAGCAGCGTCCGTGGCGCGGAGGAAGAGACCCAGTACTTC. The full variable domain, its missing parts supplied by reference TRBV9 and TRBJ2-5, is DSGVTQTPKHLITATGQRVTLRCSPRSGDLSVYWYQQSLDQGLQFLIQYYNGEERAKGNILERFSAQQFPDLHSELNLSSLELGDSALYFCASSVRGAEEETQYFGPGTRLLVL.